The following is a T cell receptor (beta chain) sequence with its context. This table comes from immunoSEQ multiplex PCR, and its TCRdb copy is limited to in-frame clones, with some not included. The table records around 300,000 clones, about nine tenths of them present only once. This sample stems from a study of Ad26.COV2.S vaccination and SARS-CoV-2 variants. Study summary: In the study, Ad26.COV2.S was injected intramuscularly once, or twice 56 days apart.

Treatment specified: around 19 received Ad26.COV2.S at low or high dose, single or two shots; about 5 received placebo; per-sample allocation not given. On day 63 after the first injection, vaccine and placebo recipients gave samples. Its platform was an Ad26 vector, and its expressed antigen was Wuhan-strain SARS-CoV-2 spike. This CDR3 has 14 amino acids. V was trimmed by 5 bases and J by 3 bases, leaving 13 bases between them. Germline V lookup: CDR1 SGHTA, CDR2 FQGNSA. The clonotype comes from a person between 18 and 65 years old who received the Ad26.COV2.S COVID-19 vaccine or a placebo. The chain couples TRBV7-2 to TRBJ1-2; tentative D call: TRBD1 (6 bases). Specimen: peripheral blood, collected in a trial of Ad26.COV2.S vaccine versus placebo. The CDR3 nucleotides are TGTGCCAGCAGCCCGCGGGACACATACTATGGCTACACCTTC. Translating gives CASSPRDTYYGYTF.